This entry lists 9 T cell receptor beta chains sequenced from one sample in a study of T cells in Graves' hyperthyroidism and ophthalmopathy. RNA transcripts gave rise to amplified TCR beta CDR3 regions. With the HTBI primer set, the TCR CDR3 went through a first round of RT-PCR. TCRdb re-analysed the multiplex PCR reads in MiXCR, keeping a single row per CDR3 protein. The data contain around 620,000 distinct CDR3 sequences, approximately 14% of them singletons. The sequenced sample was blood. These receptors all stem from a woman aged 18-29 years with Graves' ophthalmopathy.

The CDR3 protein is CASSPTGDNIQYF. The CDR3 DNA follows: TGTGCCAGCTCACCGACAGGGGACAACATTCAGTACTTC. The genes are TRBV18 and TRBJ2-4, with 8 positions matching TRBD1. The CDR3 length is 13 residues. Germline V gene data show CDR1 as KGHSH and CDR2 as LQKENI. Trimming took 3 bases from V and 7 from J; bases not matched to a gene: 2.

The chain is built from TRBV24-1 and TRBJ2-3; 10 bases fit TRBD2. CDR1 and CDR2 from the germline V gene are KGHDR and SFDVKD. V shed 6 bases and J 2 bases; nucleotides not matched to a gene: 13. There are 18 residues in the CDR3. The CDR3, as DNA: TGTGCCACCAGTAGGTGGACTAGCGGAGGCCGGACCACAGATACGCAGTATTTT. Residues: CATSRWTSGGRTTDTQYF.

This clonotype was observed a handful of times. V gene TRBV4-1 combines with J gene TRBJ1-2; TRBD1 aligns across 7 bases. The J segment lost 2 bases and the V segment lost 4 bases, leaving 4 bases of the junction unmatched. The length of the CDR3 is 14 residues. Germline CDR1 MGHRA, CDR2 YSYEKL. DNA of the CDR3: TGCGCCAGCAGCCCTCAGGGGGGCAACTATGGCTACACCTTC. Its translation is CASSPQGGNYGYTF.

This clonotype was observed many times. The chain carries TRBV9 and TRBJ2-1; 8 bases match TRBD2. V was pared by 8 bases and J by 8 bases, with 9 bases of the junction left unmatched. The germline V gene has CDR1 SGDLS and CDR2 YYNGEE. The CDR3 spans 13 residues. CDR3 DNA sequence: TGTGCCAGTAGACTAGCGCCGGCCCATGAGCAGTTCTTC. This codes for CASRLAPAHEQFF.

This rearrangement joins TRBV19 to TRBJ2-7; D might be TRBD1 or TRBD2, each matching 6 bases. The germline gives CDR1 LNHDA, CDR2 SQIVND (reference sequence). CDR3 length equals 15 residues. Trimming stripped 5 bases from V and 3 bases from J, with 17 bases between. The CDR3 DNA follows: TGTGCCAGTAGTTTAGCGGACAGCGCATTCTACGAGCAGTACTTC. Its protein is CASSLADSAFYEQYF.

This clonotype was recorded only once. This may come from a read error, since a much larger clone is one base off. It is likely a read error, because the conserved phenylalanine at the end of the CDR3 is missing. The J gene is TRBJ2-7, the V gene TRBV27; the match to TRBD1 covers 8 bases. The CDR3 runs 15 residues. Germline CDR1 reads MNHEY; CDR2 reads SMNVEV (reference sequence). Trimming cost V 4 bases and J 3 bases; bases outside gene matches: 8. In nucleotides, the CDR3 is TGTGCCAGCAGTTCTCCGACAGGGGTCGTCTACGAGCAGTACCTC. Protein sequence: CASSSPTGVVYEQYL.

This clonotype was picked up many times. The V gene is TRBV15, the J gene TRBJ2-5; maybe TRBD1 (7 bases). V lost 0 bases, J lost 1 base, and 12 bases lay in between. Germline loops: CDR1 LNHNV, CDR2 YYDKDF (reference sequence). The CDR3 covers 16 residues. CDR3 nucleotide sequence: TGTGCCACCAGCAGAGATGGCAGGGGGGTCCAAGAGACCCAGTACTTC. Its protein is CATSRDGRGVQETQYF.

The V gene is TRBV29-1, the J gene TRBJ2-3; 8 nucleotides match TRBD2. V lost 0 bases, J lost 6 bases, and 14 bases stayed unmatched. The CDR3 sequence is 17 residues long. Germline CDR1 reads SQVTM; CDR2 reads ANQGSEA. The CDR3 DNA follows: TGCAGCGTTGAAGAAGCGGGACTAGTCGGAGTGAGCGATACGCAGTATTTT. Translated: CSVEEAGLVGVSDTQYF.

This clonotype was counted between two and nine times. The chain combines TRBV5-1 with TRBJ2-5; TRBD1 agrees at 7 bases. The V segment lost 4 bases and the J segment 5 bases; nucleotides outside the gene matches: 14. Germline lookup yields CDR1 SGHRS and CDR2 YFSETQ. This CDR3 is 16 amino acids long. The CDR3 is CASSLDRAQSTETQYF. The CDR3 region has the DNA TGCGCCAGCAGCCTTGACAGGGCCCAGTCTACGGAGACCCAGTACTTC.